The present T cell receptor beta chain was sequenced within a study of graft-versus-host responses after intestinal transplantation. Study-wide background: Every recipient underwent anti-thymocyte globulin induction, then tacrolimus and steroids for about three years.

V was trimmed by 8 bases and J by 0 bases, leaving 11 bases between them. The CDR3 contains 14 residues. Germline CDR1 and CDR2: SGHVS and FQNEAQ. Study results and caveats: Early post-transplant HvG declines tracked with peak circulating GvH clone levels. Detection of GvH clones occurred in recipient marrow, and some had their first appearance in ileum or blood.

This clone was seen a handful of times. The antigen is undetermined. TCRdb keeps only in-frame clones here, not all; method: immunoSEQ multiplex PCR. The profile shows 4,500 to 6,500 clones, about three quarters of them singletons. The clonotype originates from a human patient who received an intestinal transplant, so some T cells may come from the graft donor. Here the sequenced sample was PBMCs, taken around 300 days after intestinal transplant. The V call is TRBV7-8, the J call TRBJ2-1, with a tentative D call TRBD2 (5 bases). The CDR3 spells CASASGSSYNEQFF. The DNA of the CDR3 is TGTGCCAGCGCCTCGGGGAGCTCCTACAATGAGCAGTTCTTC.